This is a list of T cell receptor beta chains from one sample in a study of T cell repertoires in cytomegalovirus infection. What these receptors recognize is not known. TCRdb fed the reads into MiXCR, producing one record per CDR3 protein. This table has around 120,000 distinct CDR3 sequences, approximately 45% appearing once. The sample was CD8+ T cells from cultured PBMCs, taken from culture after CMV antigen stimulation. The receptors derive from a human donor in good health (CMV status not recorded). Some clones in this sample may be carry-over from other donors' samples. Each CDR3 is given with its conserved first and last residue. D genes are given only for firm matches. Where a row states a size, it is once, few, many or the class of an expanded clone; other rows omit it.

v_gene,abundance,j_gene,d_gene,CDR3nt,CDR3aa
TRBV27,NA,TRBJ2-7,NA,TGTGCCAGCAGTTTATTATCACGGGGAGAAAGCGGGCACGAGCAGTACTTC,CASSLLSRGESGHEQYF
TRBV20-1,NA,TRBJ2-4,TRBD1,TGCAGTGCTAGGGACAGGGGAGAAGCCAAAAACATTCAGTACTTC,CSARDRGEAKNIQYF
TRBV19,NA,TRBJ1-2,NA,TGTGCCAGTAGTAACCCGGGCCGCCATGGCGGCTACACCTTC,CASSNPGRHGGYTF
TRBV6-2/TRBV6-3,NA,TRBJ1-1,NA,TGTGCCAGCAGTTACACGGGCTTAGGCACTGAAGCTTTCTTT,CASSYTGLGTEAFF
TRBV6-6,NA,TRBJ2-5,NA,TGTGCCAGCAGTTATTCCTCCGGGACGGTCCAAGAGACCCAGTACTTC,CASSYSSGTVQETQYF
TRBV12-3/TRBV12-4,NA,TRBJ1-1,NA,TGTGCCAGCAGTTTCTTTCTAGGGCGGACTTTCTTT,CASSFFLGRTFF
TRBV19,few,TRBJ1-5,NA,TGTGCCAGTAGGTCGGGGGGGGCACATCAGCCCCAGCATTTT,CASRSGGAHQPQHF
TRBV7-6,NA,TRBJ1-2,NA,TGTGCCAGCAGCCCCGATTTTTTCGGCTACACCTTC,CASSPDFFGYTF
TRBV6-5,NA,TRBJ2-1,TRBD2,TGTGCCAGCAGGTCGGGACTAGCGGGGATTGGCTCCTACAATGAGCAGTTCTTC,CASRSGLAGIGSYNEQFF
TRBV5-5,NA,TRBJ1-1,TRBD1,TGTGCCAGCAGCTTTGGAGGGGGCTTCGAAGCTTTCTTT,CASSFGGGFEAFF
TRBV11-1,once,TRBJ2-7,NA,TGTGCCAGCAGCCCATCGGAGGGGTTCAAGCAGTACTTC,CASSPSEGFKQYF
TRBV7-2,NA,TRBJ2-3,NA,TGTGCCAGCAGCCCGACACGCGGCCGCACAGATACGCAGTATTTT,CASSPTRGRTDTQYF
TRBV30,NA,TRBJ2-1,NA,TGTGCCTGGAGTGGCGATCCTTCCTACAATGAGCAGTTCTTC,CAWSGDPSYNEQFF
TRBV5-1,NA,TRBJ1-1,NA,TGCGCCAGCAGCTTGTGGTCAGCTAACACTGAAGCTTTCTTT,CASSLWSANTEAFF
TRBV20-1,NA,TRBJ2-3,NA,TGCAGTGCTAGTGGACAGACCGACACAGATACGCAGTATTTT,CSASGQTDTDTQYF
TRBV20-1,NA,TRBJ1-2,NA,TGCAGTGCTAGTTTTGTAGGACAGAACTATGGCTACACCTTC,CSASFVGQNYGYTF
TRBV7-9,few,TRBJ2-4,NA,TGTGCCAGCAGCCCTGATCGGACACGAAAAAACATTCAGTACTTC,CASSPDRTRKNIQYF
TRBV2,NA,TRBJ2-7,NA,TGTGCCAGCAGGACGGGCTTTGGGTCCTACGAGCAGTACTTC,CASRTGFGSYEQYF
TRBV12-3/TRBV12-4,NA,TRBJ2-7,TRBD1,TGTGCCAGCAGCCCGGGACAGGGGCCCTTCTACGAGCAGTACTTC,CASSPGQGPFYEQYF
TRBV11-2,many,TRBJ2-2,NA,TGTGCCAGCAGCTTAGACACCGGGGAGCTGTTTTTT,CASSLDTGELFF
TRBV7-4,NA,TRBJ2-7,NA,TGTGCCAGCAGCTCTCCGGGGGGCATTCTCTCCTACGAGCAGTACTTC,CASSSPGGILSYEQYF
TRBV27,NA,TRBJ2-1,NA,TGTGCCAGCAGTTTGGTCAAGCCCGGCAATGAGCAGTTCTTC,CASSLVKPGNEQFF
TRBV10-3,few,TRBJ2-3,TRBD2,TGTGCCACCTTAGGACTAGCGGCAAGCACAGATACGCAGTATTTT,CATLGLAASTDTQYF
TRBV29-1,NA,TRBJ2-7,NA,TGCAGCGTTGACGGGGAGAGCTCCTACGAGCAGTACTTC,CSVDGESSYEQYF
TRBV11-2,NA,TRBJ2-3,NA,TGTGCCAGCAGCTTCCATCCGGAGGGCACAGATACGCAGTATTTT,CASSFHPEGTDTQYF
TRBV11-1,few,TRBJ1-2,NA,TGTGCCAGCAGCTTAAAGGGCGCGGGAAACTATGGCTACACCTTC,CASSLKGAGNYGYTF
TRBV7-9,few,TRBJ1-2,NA,TGTGCCAGCAGCTCCAAGGCCGGAGATGGCTACACCTTC,CASSSKAGDGYTF
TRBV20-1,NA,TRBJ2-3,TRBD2,TGCAGTGCTAGACAAAGCAGGACTAGCGGGGGGTCTAGCACAGATACGCAGTATTTT,CSARQSRTSGGSSTDTQYF
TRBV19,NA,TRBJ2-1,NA,TGTGCCAGTAAGGAGGGGGGGAGCTCCTACAATGAGCAGTTCTTC,CASKEGGSSYNEQFF
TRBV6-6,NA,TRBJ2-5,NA,TGTGCCAGCAGTTACTCAGTCCCGACCCAGTACTTC,CASSYSVPTQYF
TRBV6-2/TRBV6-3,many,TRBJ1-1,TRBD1,TGTGCCAGCAGCCTCTACGGGACAGGGCCGAACACTGAAGCTTTCTTT,CASSLYGTGPNTEAFF
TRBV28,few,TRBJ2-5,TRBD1,TGTGCCAGCAGCGAAGGGGGCAACCAAGAGACCCAGTACTTC,CASSEGGNQETQYF
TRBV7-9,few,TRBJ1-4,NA,TGTGCCAGCAGCTTAGTCCGAGCCGCGAGGACTAATGAAAAACTGTTTTTT,CASSLVRAARTNEKLFF
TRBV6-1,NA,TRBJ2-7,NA,TGTGCCAGCAGCGTTGGACAAGACTACGAGCAGTACTTC,CASSVGQDYEQYF
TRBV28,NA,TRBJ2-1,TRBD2,TGTGCCAGCAGTTTCGAATGGCGGGGGGTGCCCAATGAGCAGTTCTTC,CASSFEWRGVPNEQFF
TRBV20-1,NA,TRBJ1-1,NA,TGCAGTGCTAGAGACGGAAACCCTGAAGCTTTCTTT,CSARDGNPEAFF
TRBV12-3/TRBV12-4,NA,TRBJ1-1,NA,TGTGCCAGCAGTTTTTTCTCAGGGGTGGGAGCTTTCTTT,CASSFFSGVGAFF
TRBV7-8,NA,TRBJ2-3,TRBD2,TGTGCCAGCAGCTTATGGTGGCTAGCGGACAAACAGAGCACAGATACGCAGTATTTT,CASSLWWLADKQSTDTQYF
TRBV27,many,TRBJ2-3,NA,TGTGCCAGCAGTTTATCCGTGCAAGGAGATACGCAGTATTTT,CASSLSVQGDTQYF
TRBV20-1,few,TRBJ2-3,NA,TGCAGTTCTACCAGCGGGAGCACAGATACGCAGTATTTT,CSSTSGSTDTQYF
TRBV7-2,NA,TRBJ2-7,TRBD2,TGTGCCAGCAGCTTAACGACCGGGCTAGCGGGGCGTTACGAGCAGTACTTC,CASSLTTGLAGRYEQYF
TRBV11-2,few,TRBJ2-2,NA,TGTGCCAGCAGCCAACCTAACAGCAACCAAAACACCGGGGAGCTGTTTTTT,CASSQPNSNQNTGELFF
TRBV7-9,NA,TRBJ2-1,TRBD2,TGTGCCAGCAGCTTCCGGACTAGCGGGGGGTATGAGCAGTTCTTC,CASSFRTSGGYEQFF
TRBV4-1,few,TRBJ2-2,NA,TGCGCCAGCAGCCACCCCTCCGGGATGAACACCGGGGAGCTGTTTTTT,CASSHPSGMNTGELFF
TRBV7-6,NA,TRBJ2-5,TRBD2,TGTGCCAGCAGCCAAGGACTAGCGGGGGTCCAAGAGACCCAGTACTTC,CASSQGLAGVQETQYF
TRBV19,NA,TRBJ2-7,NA,TGTGCCAGTAGTTGGAGAGGGATCTCCTACGAGCAGTACTTC,CASSWRGISYEQYF
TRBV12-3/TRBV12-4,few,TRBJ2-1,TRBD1,TGTGCCAGCACCCCCCTGACAGGGGGCTTTTACAATGAGCAGTTCTTC,CASTPLTGGFYNEQFF
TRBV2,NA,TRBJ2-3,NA,TGTGCCAGCAGTGATGGCACAGGGTCAACAGATACGCAGTATTTT,CASSDGTGSTDTQYF
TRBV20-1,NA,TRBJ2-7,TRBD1,TGCAGTGCTAGCCTGGACAGGGTTATCTACGAGCAGTACTTC,CSASLDRVIYEQYF
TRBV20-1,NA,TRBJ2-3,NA,TGCAGTGCTAGAGTGGACGGCCGGGATGATACGCAGTATTTT,CSARVDGRDDTQYF
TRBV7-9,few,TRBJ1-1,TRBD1,TGTGCCAGCAGCGTCCATAGGGGGCTGGGCACTGAAGCTTTCTTT,CASSVHRGLGTEAFF
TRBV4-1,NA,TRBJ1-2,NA,TGCGCCAGCAGCCAATTCCCCCAGGGCGACTATGGCTACACCTTC,CASSQFPQGDYGYTF
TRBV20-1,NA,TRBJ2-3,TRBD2,TGCAGTGCTAGATCGAGCGGGGGGGCCACAGATACGCAGTATTTT,CSARSSGGATDTQYF
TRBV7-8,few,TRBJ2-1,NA,TGTGCCAGCAGCTTACACCGGAATGAGCAGTTCTTC,CASSLHRNEQFF
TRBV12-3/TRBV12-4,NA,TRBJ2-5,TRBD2,TGTGCCAGCAGTTCCCGAAATTCACTAGCGGCCTCGGGGACCCAGTACTTC,CASSSRNSLAASGTQYF
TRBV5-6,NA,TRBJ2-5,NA,TGTGCCAGCAGCTTGGGCGGAGGGGAGACCCAGTACTTC,CASSLGGGETQYF
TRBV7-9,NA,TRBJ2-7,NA,TGTGCCAGCAGCTTAGTTGGGGGGCACTACGAGCAGTACTTC,CASSLVGGHYEQYF
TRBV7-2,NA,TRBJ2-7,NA,TGTGCCAGCGCCGCGGGGTTGAACGAGCAGTACTTC,CASAAGLNEQYF
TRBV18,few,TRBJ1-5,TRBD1,TGTGCCAGCTCACCACTTGGGACAGGGGCCAATCAGCCCCAGCATTTT,CASSPLGTGANQPQHF
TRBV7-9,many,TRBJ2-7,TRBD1,TGTGCCAGCATCATAGGGGGCTCGAGCTCCTACGAGCAGTACTTC,CASIIGGSSSYEQYF